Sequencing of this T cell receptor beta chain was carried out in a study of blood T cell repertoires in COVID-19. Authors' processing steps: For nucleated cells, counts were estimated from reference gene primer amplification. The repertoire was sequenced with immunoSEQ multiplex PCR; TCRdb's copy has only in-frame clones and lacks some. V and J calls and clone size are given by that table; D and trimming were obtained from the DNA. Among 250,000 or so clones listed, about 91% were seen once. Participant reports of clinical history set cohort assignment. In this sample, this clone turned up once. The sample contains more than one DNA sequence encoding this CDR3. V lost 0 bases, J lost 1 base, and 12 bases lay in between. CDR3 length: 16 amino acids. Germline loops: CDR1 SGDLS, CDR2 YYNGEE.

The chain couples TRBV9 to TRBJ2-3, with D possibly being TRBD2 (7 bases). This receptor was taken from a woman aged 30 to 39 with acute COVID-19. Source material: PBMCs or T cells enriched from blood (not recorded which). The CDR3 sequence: CASSVGGGGGTDTQYF. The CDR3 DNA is TGTGCCAGCAGCGTAGGTGGGGGGGGCGGCACAGATACGCAGTATTTT.